This T cell receptor beta chain was documented in a study of blood T cell repertoires in COVID-19 (dated by TCRdb to the early 2020s). A note on the overall study: Collaborator samples came from the United States, Italy and Spain and covered acute and convalescent phases of COVID-19. The material from the prospective study consisted of cDNA or gDNA derived from T cells, B-cell-depleted T cells, or PBMCs. Subjects who had been exposed to COVID-19, were actively infected with it, or had recovered from it provided the deeply sampled blood TCRbeta repertoires that made up the dataset. A freely available public database, intended as a resource for researchers studying the immune response to SARS-CoV-2, is where the repertoires were released. Samples were obtained from the ongoing ImmuneRACE study (first 160 participants) and from 1,254 subjects provided by 6 global collaborators. A de-identified subject ID, COVID-19 status, age in years and sex were almost always included in the sample metadata. Where available, HLA class I and class II types were obtained from metadata supplied by the sample provider rather than from assay-based typing.

As for this clone: Its specific antigen is unknown. No much larger clone is present one base from it, and per-base qualities are unavailable.

The full study reports these points: The quantity of clinical and demographic metadata differed by source and by participant and was supplied without curation.

Spanning cysteine to phenylalanine, the CDR3 consists of 11 amino acids. Just CDR3 DNA is preserved here, 33 bases in frame from base 1. The germline V gene supplies CDR1 MDHEN and CDR2 SYDVKM. Trimming takes 6 bases off V and 11 bases off J; junction bases not matched to a gene: 0. Whole blood was collected in K2EDTA tubes by collaborating institutions according to the institutions' own protocols. For TCRbeta analysis, collaborators shipped samples in one of three forms: frozen whole blood, isolated PBMCs, or DNA extracted from either of those sample types. The immunoSEQ Assay, a bias-controlled multiplex PCR, was used to amplify TCRbeta CDR3 regions from genomic DNA. In the paper's pipeline: The number of nucleated cells in each sample was estimated from the amplification of reference gene primers within the assay. To quantify the absolute abundance of each unique TCRbeta CDR3 rearrangement, sequence reads were collapsed and filtered. For each sample, productive Simpson clonality was calculated by taking the square root of Simpson's diversity index across productive rearrangements. Held by TCRdb, this immuneACCESS table contains in-frame sequences only and omits some clones. Under half of the omission traces to an unresolved V gene where checked; the cause of the rest is unknown. V and J calls plus clone size are reproduced from that table; the DNA served to infer D and trimming. In all, the sample holds more than 45,000 clones, and 70% to 90% of those were seen once. The ten largest clones represent 7% to 10% of the sample.

This receptor was identified in a woman aged 65 to 85 with active COVID-19. The sequencing input was peripheral blood. The chain is assembled from TRBV28 and TRBJ1-4; 10 bases in between match TRBD1. The CDR3 region: CASRDRGKLFF. The DNA is TGTGCCAGCAGGGACAGGGGGAAACTGTTTTTT.